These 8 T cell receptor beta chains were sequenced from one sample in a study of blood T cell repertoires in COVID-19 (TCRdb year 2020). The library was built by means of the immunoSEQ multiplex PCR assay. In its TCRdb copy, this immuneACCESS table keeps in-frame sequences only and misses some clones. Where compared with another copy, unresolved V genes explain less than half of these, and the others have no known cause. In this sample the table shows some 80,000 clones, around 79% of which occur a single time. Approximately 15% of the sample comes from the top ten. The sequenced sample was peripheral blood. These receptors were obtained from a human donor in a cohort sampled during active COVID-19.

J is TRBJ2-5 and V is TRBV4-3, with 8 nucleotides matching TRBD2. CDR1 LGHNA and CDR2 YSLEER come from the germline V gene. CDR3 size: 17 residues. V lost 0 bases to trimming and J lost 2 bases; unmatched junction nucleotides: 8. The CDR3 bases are TGCGCCAGCAGCCAAGATGGGGTTAGCGGGACACAAGAGACCCAGTACTTC. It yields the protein CASSQDGVSGTQETQYF.

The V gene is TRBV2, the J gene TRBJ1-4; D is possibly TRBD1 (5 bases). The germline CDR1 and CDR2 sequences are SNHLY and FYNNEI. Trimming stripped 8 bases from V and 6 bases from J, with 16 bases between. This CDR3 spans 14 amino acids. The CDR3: CASATSGIDEKLFF. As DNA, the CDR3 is TGTGCCAGCGCCACTTCAGGGATCGATGAAAAACTGTTTTTT.

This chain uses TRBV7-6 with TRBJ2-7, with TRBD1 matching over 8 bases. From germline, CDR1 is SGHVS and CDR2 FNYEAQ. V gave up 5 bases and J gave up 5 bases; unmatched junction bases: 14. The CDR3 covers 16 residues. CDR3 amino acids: CASSQIGQGIAHEQYF. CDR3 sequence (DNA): TGTGCCAGCAGCCAGATTGGACAGGGTATTGCCCACGAGCAGTACTTC.

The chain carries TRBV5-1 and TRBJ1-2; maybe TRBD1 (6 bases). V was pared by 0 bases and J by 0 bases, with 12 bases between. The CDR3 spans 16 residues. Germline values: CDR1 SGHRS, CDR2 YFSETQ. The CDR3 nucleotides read TGCGCCAGCAGCTTGGGACAGGTGGGAGCTAACTATGGCTACACCTTC. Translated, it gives CASSLGQVGANYGYTF. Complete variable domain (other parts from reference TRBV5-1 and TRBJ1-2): KAGVTQTPRYLIKTRGQQVTLSCSPISGHRSVSWYQQTPGQGLQFLFEYFSETQRNKGNFPGRFSGRQFSNSRSEMNVSTLELGDSALYLCASSLGQVGANYGYTFGSGTRLTVV.

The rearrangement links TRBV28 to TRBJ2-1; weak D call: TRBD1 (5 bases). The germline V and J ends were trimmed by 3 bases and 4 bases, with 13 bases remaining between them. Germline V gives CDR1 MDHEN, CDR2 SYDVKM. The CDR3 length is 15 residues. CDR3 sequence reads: CASSFTGIRYNEQFF. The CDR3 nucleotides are TGTGCCAGCAGTTTCACAGGAATAAGGTACAATGAGCAGTTCTTC.

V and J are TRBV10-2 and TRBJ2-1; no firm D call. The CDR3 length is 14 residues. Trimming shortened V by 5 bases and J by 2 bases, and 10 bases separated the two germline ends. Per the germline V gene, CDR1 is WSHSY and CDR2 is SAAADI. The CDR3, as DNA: TGCGCCAGCAGTACGGCGGAGACCTACAATGAGCAGTTCTTC. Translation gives CASSTAETYNEQFF.

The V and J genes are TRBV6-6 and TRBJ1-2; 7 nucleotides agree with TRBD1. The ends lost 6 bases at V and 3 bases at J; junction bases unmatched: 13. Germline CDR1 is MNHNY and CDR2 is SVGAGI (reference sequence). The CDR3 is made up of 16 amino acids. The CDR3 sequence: CASSRPPLTGYYGYTF. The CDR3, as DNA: TGTGCCAGCAGCCGACCCCCATTGACAGGGTACTATGGCTACACCTTC.

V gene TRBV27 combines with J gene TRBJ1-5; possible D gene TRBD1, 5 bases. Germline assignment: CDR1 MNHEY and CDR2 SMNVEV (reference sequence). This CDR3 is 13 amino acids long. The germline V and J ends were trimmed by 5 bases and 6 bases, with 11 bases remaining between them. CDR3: CASSKQGGQPQHF. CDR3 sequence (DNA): TGTGCCAGCAGTAAGCAGGGCGGTCAGCCCCAGCATTTT.